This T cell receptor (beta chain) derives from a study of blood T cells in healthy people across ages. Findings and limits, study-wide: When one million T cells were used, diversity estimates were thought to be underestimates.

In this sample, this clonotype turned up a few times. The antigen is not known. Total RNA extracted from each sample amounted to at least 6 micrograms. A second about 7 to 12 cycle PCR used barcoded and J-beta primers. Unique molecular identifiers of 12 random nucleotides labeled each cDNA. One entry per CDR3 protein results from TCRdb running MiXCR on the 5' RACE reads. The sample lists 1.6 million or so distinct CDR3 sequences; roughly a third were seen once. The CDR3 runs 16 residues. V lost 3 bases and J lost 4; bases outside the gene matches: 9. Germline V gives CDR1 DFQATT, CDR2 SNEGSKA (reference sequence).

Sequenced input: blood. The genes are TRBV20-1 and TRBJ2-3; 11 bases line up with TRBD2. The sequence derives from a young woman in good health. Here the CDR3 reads CSASDATSGDADTQYF. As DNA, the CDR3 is TGCAGTGCTAGTGACGCGACTAGCGGGGATGCAGATACGCAGTATTTT.